Listed here is a single T cell receptor (beta chain). The antigen is not known. This specimen comes from a study of blood T cells in healthy people across ages. Study observations and caveats: Naive CD4+ cells and diversity were both higher in long-lived donors than in aged donors. With age, beta diversity per million T cells declined roughly linearly, significantly by 30 to 50.

Primed by a sample-barcoded 5' primer and a J-beta primer mix, a second PCR proceeded for roughly 7 to 11 cycles. TCRdb processed the 5' RACE reads anew with MiXCR; each CDR3 protein has one entry. The table has about 1 million distinct CDR3 sequences, more than 40% seen once. This CDR3 has 17 amino acids. Individuals who donated were healthy Caucasians from Russia aged roughly 6 to 100. The V gene is TRBV12-3 or TRBV12-4, the J gene TRBJ2-1, with 9 nucleotides matching TRBD2. The DNA end lines up better with TRBJ2-7; the J call may be wrong. The source material was blood. This TCR was sampled from a woman aged 55-70 years in good health. The DNA for the CDR3 is TGTGCCAGCAGCCTAGTCGTAGCGGGAGAGACCTACAATGAGCAGTACTTC. This translates into CASSLVVAGETYNEQYF.